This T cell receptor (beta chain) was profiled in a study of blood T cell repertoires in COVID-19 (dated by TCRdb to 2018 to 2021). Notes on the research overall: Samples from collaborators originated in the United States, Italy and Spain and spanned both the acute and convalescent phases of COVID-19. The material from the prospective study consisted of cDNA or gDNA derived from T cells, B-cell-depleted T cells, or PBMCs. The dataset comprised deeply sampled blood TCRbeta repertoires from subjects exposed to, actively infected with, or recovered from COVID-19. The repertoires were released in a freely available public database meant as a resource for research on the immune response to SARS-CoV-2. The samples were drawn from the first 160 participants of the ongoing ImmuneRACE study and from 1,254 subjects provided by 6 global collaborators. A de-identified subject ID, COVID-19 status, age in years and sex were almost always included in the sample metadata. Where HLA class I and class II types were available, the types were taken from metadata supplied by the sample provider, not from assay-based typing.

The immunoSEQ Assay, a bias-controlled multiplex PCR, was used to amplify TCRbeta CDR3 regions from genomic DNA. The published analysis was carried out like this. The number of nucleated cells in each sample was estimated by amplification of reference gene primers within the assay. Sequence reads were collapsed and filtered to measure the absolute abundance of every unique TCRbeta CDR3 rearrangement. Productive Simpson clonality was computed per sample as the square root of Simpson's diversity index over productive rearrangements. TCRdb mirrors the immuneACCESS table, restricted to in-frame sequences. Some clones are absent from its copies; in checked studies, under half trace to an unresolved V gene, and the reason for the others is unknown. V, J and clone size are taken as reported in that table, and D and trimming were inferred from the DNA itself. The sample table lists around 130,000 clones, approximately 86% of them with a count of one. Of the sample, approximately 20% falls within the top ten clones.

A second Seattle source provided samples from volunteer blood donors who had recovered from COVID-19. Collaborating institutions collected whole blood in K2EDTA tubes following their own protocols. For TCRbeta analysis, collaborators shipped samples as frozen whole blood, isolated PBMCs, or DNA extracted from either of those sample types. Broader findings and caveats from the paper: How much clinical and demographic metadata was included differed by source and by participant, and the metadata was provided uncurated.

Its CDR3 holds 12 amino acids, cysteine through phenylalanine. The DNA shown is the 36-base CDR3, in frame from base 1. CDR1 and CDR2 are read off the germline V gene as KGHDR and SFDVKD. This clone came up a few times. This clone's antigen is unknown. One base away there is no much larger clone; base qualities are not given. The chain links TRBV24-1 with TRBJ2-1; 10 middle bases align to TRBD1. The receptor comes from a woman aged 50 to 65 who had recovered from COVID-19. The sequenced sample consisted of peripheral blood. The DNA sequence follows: TGTGCAAGCCGGGACAGGGGCAATGAGCAGTTCTTC. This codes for CASRDRGNEQFF.